This T cell receptor (beta chain) was captured in a study of blood T cell repertoires in COVID-19. Looking at the study overall: Whether acute or convalescent, the COVID-19 samples came from the United States, Italy and Spain. PBMCs, B-cell-depleted T cells, or T cells were the source of the cDNA or gDNA that made up the material.

Authors' methods: Amplification from reference gene primers served as the basis for estimated nucleated cell counts. Profiled with immunoSEQ multiplex PCR; TCRdb holds only in-frame clones, not every one. The V and J calls and clone size were taken over from that table, and D and trimming were inferred from the DNA. The table shows under 250,000 clones, with around 85% occurring only once. Sequenced material: peripheral blood. This receptor was identified in a woman of 80 years or more with acute or convalescent COVID-19.

The CDR3 DNA sequence: TGTGCCAGCAGGACTACCGGAGGGCCGGATACGCAGTATTTT. This sequence encodes CASRTTGGPDTQYF. The chain couples TRBV7-2 to TRBJ2-3; TRBD2 might be the D (6 bases). Trimming shortened V by 6 bases and J by 6 bases, and 16 bases separated the two germline ends. The V gene's germline CDR1 is SGHTA and CDR2 FQGNSA. The CDR3 is 14 amino acids.